A selection of T cell receptor beta chains follows, all from one sample in a study of beta chain features in type 1 diabetes. Sequencing was performed with immunoSEQ multiplex PCR; in TCRdb, only in-frame clones are kept and a portion is missing. The sample yields about 360,000 clones, 10% to 15% seen once. The sequenced sample was naive CD4+ T cells from blood. The receptors come from a man aged 18 to 30 in good health. Each CDR3 is given without its conserved first and last residue.

v_gene: TRBV6-5
j_gene: TRBJ2-5
CDR3aa: ASSYSPSGTQETQY

v_gene: TRBV7-3
j_gene: TRBJ2-3
CDR3aa: ASSFRDTDTQY

v_gene: TRBV4-2
j_gene: TRBJ2-5
CDR3aa: ASSQRGVWVGGETQY

v_gene: TRBV6-5
j_gene: TRBJ2-1
CDR3aa: ASSPSASSYNEQF

v_gene: TRBV7-2
j_gene: TRBJ1-2
CDR3aa: ASSFGSTYGYT

v_gene: TRBV7-9
j_gene: TRBJ2-3
CDR3aa: ASSSRREREADTQY

v_gene: TRBV28
j_gene: TRBJ2-1
CDR3aa: ASRSTGVRNNEQF

v_gene: TRBV7-2
j_gene: TRBJ2-1
CDR3aa: ASSLGSGNNEQF

v_gene: TRBV5-1
j_gene: TRBJ2-3
CDR3aa: ASSSPRDTQY

v_gene: TRBV7-2
j_gene: TRBJ2-4
CDR3aa: ASSFGTSIRIQY

v_gene: TRBV11-3
j_gene: TRBJ2-2
CDR3aa: ASSSSPFGELF

v_gene: TRBV18
j_gene: TRBJ2-2
CDR3aa: ASSPGGRAGELF

v_gene: TRBV5-1
j_gene: TRBJ2-1
CDR3aa: ASSLVSGTNNEQF

v_gene: TRBV7-2
j_gene: TRBJ1-2
CDR3aa: ASSSSRYGYT

v_gene: TRBV29-1
j_gene: TRBJ2-3
CDR3aa: SVVDRVGTDTQY

v_gene: TRBV7-9
j_gene: TRBJ1-6
CDR3aa: ASSLAGRGNSPLH

v_gene: TRBV19
j_gene: TRBJ2-1
CDR3aa: ASSPSGGSYNEQF

v_gene: TRBV29-1
j_gene: TRBJ2-3
CDR3aa: SDTARGRDSTDTQY

v_gene: TRBV18
j_gene: TRBJ1-1
CDR3aa: ASSQNRDTEAF

v_gene: TRBV15
j_gene: TRBJ1-1
CDR3aa: ATPGMGNTEAF

v_gene: TRBV9
j_gene: TRBJ2-3
CDR3aa: ASSVVLGGTDTQY

v_gene: TRBV7-9
j_gene: TRBJ2-7
CDR3aa: ASSRTESSYEQY

v_gene: TRBV10-3
j_gene: TRBJ1-5
CDR3aa: AIRGDSNQPQH

v_gene: TRBV30
j_gene: TRBJ2-3
CDR3aa: AWTFTDTQY

v_gene: TRBV7-9
j_gene: TRBJ2-5
CDR3aa: ASSRGQGGETQY

v_gene: TRBV7-9
j_gene: TRBJ1-1
CDR3aa: ASSLGQGAEAF

v_gene: TRBV7-2
j_gene: TRBJ1-6
CDR3aa: ASSIQTGTGNSPLH

v_gene: TRBV18
j_gene: TRBJ1-2
CDR3aa: ASSPEILRYGYT

v_gene: TRBV7-2
j_gene: TRBJ2-1
CDR3aa: ASSPRRVNEQF

v_gene: TRBV6-1
j_gene: TRBJ1-2
CDR3aa: ASRSRDRIYGYT

v_gene: TRBV28
j_gene: TRBJ1-2
CDR3aa: ASSPRPDYGYT

v_gene: TRBV28
j_gene: TRBJ2-1
CDR3aa: ASYSPSYNSEQF

v_gene: TRBV25-1
j_gene: TRBJ2-7
CDR3aa: ASRSSGGVYEQY